This T cell receptor beta chain stems from a study of regulatory T cells in long-lasting Graves disease. Overall study context: Treatment with antithyroid drugs for over 5 years, together with positive TSH receptor antibodies, meant persistent Graves' disease. Study results and caveats: Peripheral blood alone, not thyroid tissue, underwent study. TRBV28, TRBJ1-2 and TRBJ2-5 were favored in persistent disease. Persistent-disease Graves' patients showed less TCR diversity than new cases.

Building the TCR beta libraries relied on iRepertoire HTBI primers, and CDR3 regions underwent Arm-PCR. TCRdb itself ran the multiplex PCR reads through MiXCR, one entry per CDR3 protein. The table shows hundreds of thousands of distinct CDR3 sequences, with roughly a fifth occurring only once. The trim removed 6 bases at V and 2 bases at J, leaving 8 bases unmatched. This CDR3 has 15 amino acids. Documented time point: persistent/refractory GD, antithyroid drugs over 5 years with positive TRAb. PBMC RNA served as the TCR library source. This clonotype was recorded at least ten times. The antigen is unknown.

The V call is TRBV12-3 or TRBV12-4, the J call TRBJ2-7, with TRBD1 identical over 9 bases. The receptor was isolated from a female donor with Graves disease. Material: peripheral blood mononuclear cells (PBMCs), obtained when the disease was refractory, from a patient treated with antithyroid drugs. The CDR3 here is CASSQQRQGAYEQYF. DNA of the CDR3: TGTGCCAGCAGCCAACAGCGACAGGGGGCCTACGAGCAGTACTTC.